Below are 28 T cell receptor beta chains sequenced from a single sample in a study of high-grade serous ovarian cancer treatment subgroups. Tumor samples were taken before definitive surgery or chemotherapy. TCRdb's table, derived via immunoSEQ multiplex PCR, lists solely in-frame clones and lacks some. The table records several thousand clones, approximately 78% of them present only once. Sequences were obtained from tumor tissue. These TCRs come from a human donor with high-grade serous ovarian cancer.

This clone was counted a few times. This chain connects TRBV4-2 to TRBJ2-5, with 7 bases fitting TRBD2. CDR3 size: 17 residues. The germline V gene encodes CDR1 LGHNA and CDR2 YNFKEQ. The V gene end was trimmed by 0 bases and the J gene end by 2 bases; junction bases not matched to a gene: 9. The CDR3 coding sequence is TGTGCCAGCAGCCAAGAAGGACGAGCGGGGAGGCAAGAGACCCAGTACTTC. It translates to CASSQEGRAGRQETQYF.

This clone appeared a few times. V gene TRBV11-1 combines with J gene TRBJ1-6; TRBD1 matches at 9 bases. J gave up 7 bases and V 0 bases, and 4 bases lay outside the gene matches. This CDR3 spans 16 amino acids. Germline CDR1 reads SGHAT; CDR2 reads FQDESV (reference sequence). The CDR3 region has the DNA TGTGCCAGCAGCTTAGCGGGACAGGGTTCGAATTCACCCCTCCACTTT. Translated, it gives CASSLAGQGSNSPLHF.

In nucleotides, the CDR3 is TGTGCCAGCAGCCCAATTTCCGACACTGAAGCTTTCTTT. This translates into CASSPISDTEAFF. This chain links TRBV9 with TRBJ1-1, with D unresolved. Germline CDR1 SGDLS, CDR2 YYNGEE. V lost 4 bases and J lost 3, with 10 bases in between. CDR3 length: 13 residues. The whole variable domain, remainder taken from reference TRBV9 and TRBJ1-1, is DSGVTQTPKHLITATGQRVTLRCSPRSGDLSVYWYQQSLDQGLQFLIQYYNGEERAKGNILERFSAQQFPDLHSELNLSSLELGDSALYFCASSPISDTEAFFGQGTRLTVV.

This clone is categorized as large (0.1 to 1%). The chain joins TRBV7-2 to TRBJ2-6; TRBD1 is a possible D gene (6 bases). Deletions cut 5 bases from V and 0 bases from J, with 11 bases between. CDR1 is SGHTA, CDR2 FQGNSA, per germline. The CDR3 runs to 16 residues. As DNA, the CDR3 is TGTGCCAGCAGCCCGGACAGTCTCTCTGGGGCCAACGTCCTGACTTTC. Protein: CASSPDSLSGANVLTF.

CDR3 bases: TGTGCCAGCAGCCAAGATCAAGTAGCGGAAGAGACCCAGTACTTC. Protein: CASSQDQVAEETQYF. This rearrangement joins TRBV4-2 to TRBJ2-5, with TRBD2 as a possible D gene (6 bases). V dropped 0 bases and J dropped 3 bases, with 11 bases sitting between them. Germline CDR1 reads LGHNA; CDR2 reads YNFKEQ. This CDR3 is built from 15 residues.

This chain connects TRBV5-4 to TRBJ2-2; 8 bases line up with TRBD2. Trimming removed 5 bases from V and 2 bases from J; junction bases left unmatched: 8. From germline, CDR1 is SGHNT and CDR2 YYREEE (reference sequence). This CDR3 spans 16 amino acids. This chain's CDR3 is CASSPSSGPNTGELFF. Written as DNA, the CDR3 is TGTGCCAGCAGTCCTTCTAGCGGGCCTAACACCGGGGAGCTGTTTTTT.

The V gene is TRBV18, the J gene TRBJ2-2, with D maybe TRBD1 (6 bases). CDR1 and CDR2 from the germline V gene are KGHSH and LQKENI. CDR3 length: 16 residues. V was trimmed by 2 bases and J by 2 bases, leaving 12 bases between them. CDR3 amino acids: CASSPNGQSNTGELFF. The DNA of the CDR3 is TGTGCCAGCTCACCAAACGGACAGAGCAACACCGGGGAGCTGTTTTTT.

The rearrangement links TRBV27 to TRBJ2-7, with TRBD2 matching 13 bases. CDR3 length: 14 amino acids. Trimming at V came to 5 bases and at J to 6 bases, leaving 4 bases not matched to a gene. The germline V gene has CDR1 MNHEY and CDR2 SMNVEV (reference sequence). CDR3 sequence: CASSRLAGGGEQYF. For the CDR3, the DNA is TGTGCCAGCAGTCGACTAGCGGGAGGAGGCGAGCAGTACTTC.

The rearrangement joins TRBV15 to TRBJ2-7, with no clear D. There are 14 residues in the CDR3. With 0 bases removed from V and 6 bases from J, the gap between germline ends came to 12 bases. Per the germline V gene, CDR1 is LNHNV and CDR2 is YYDKDF (reference sequence). The chain's CDR3 is CATSRDAWGGEQYF. DNA of the CDR3: TGTGCCACCAGCAGAGATGCTTGGGGTGGCGAGCAGTACTTC.

The chain uses TRBV29-1 and TRBJ2-5; D perhaps matches TRBD1 (6 bases). The assigned J gene may be wrong: the sequence end matches TRBJ2-7 better. CDR1 and CDR2 (germline): SQVTM, ANQGSEA. CDR3 length equals 16 residues. CDR3 sequence (DNA): TGCAGCGTCAGAATTCAGGGTAAAGGGGACACTGCCGAGCAGTACTTC. As protein: CSVRIQGKGDTAEQYF.

V is TRBV6-6 and J is TRBJ2-7, with 10 positions matching TRBD2. The CDR3 sequence is 15 residues long. Per germline, CDR1 MNHNY and CDR2 SVGAGI (reference sequence). Trimming cost V 2 bases and J 3 bases; bases outside gene matches: 4. In DNA form, the CDR3 reads TGTGCCAGCAGTTACAGGGCTAGCGGGGGCTACGAGCAGTACTTC. Its protein is CASSYRASGGYEQYF.

V usage is TRBV7-8 and J usage is TRBJ1-6; D is unclear. CDR1 SGHVS and CDR2 FQNEAQ come from the germline V gene. The CDR3 has 15 residues. Trimming cost V 2 bases and J 7 bases, with 12 bases left between them. The CDR3 DNA is TGTGCCAGCAGCTTACGCGGGGAGATCAATTCACCCCTCCACTTT. Its translation is CASSLRGEINSPLHF.

This chain uses TRBV4-1 with TRBJ1-1; possible D gene TRBD1, 6 bases. V lost 3 bases, J lost 5 bases, and 19 bases lay in between. This CDR3 spans 16 amino acids. Germline V CDR1 and CDR2: MGHRA, YSYEKL. CDR3 coding DNA: TGCGCCAGCAGCCAGGAAAGCGCCACAGGGTGGACTGAAGCTTTCTTT. Its protein is CASSQESATGWTEAFF.

V gene TRBV28 combines with J gene TRBJ1-2; the D gene is possibly TRBD1 (5 bases). Germline values: CDR1 MDHEN, CDR2 SYDVKM. The CDR3 runs 16 residues. V was pared by 2 bases and J by 5 bases, with 18 bases between. CDR3 DNA sequence: TGTGCCAGCAGTTTAGGGACGTTAGGGGCCCTATATGGCTACACCTTC. It codes for CASSLGTLGALYGYTF.

The CDR3 DNA is TGTGCCAGCAGTGGCGGACAGGGCGGTGAGCAGTTCTTC. Encoded protein: CASSGGQGGEQFF. V usage is TRBV2 and J usage is TRBJ2-1; TRBD1 matches at 8 bases. V dropped 4 bases and J dropped 9; count of bases not matched to a gene: 5. Per germline, CDR1 SNHLY and CDR2 FYNNEI. This CDR3 region has 13 residues.

The chain employs TRBV4-2 and TRBJ2-7; D assignment may be TRBD1 or TRBD2 (5 bases each). V lost 0 bases, J lost 4 bases, and 16 bases lay in between. The CDR3 extends over 16 amino acids. Germline lookup yields CDR1 LGHNA and CDR2 YNFKEQ. This chain's CDR3 is CASSQDRIRGGYEQYF. DNA of the CDR3: TGTGCCAGCAGCCAAGATCGTATAAGGGGCGGGTACGAGCAGTACTTC.

A single count supports this clone. The chain recombines TRBV5-6 with TRBJ1-4; D not resolved. Germline values: CDR1 SGHDT, CDR2 YYEEEE. This CDR3 is 12 amino acids long. The V end was cut by 2 bases, the J end by 7 bases, with 6 bases between. The CDR3 region has the DNA TGTGCCAGCAGCTTAGGGCCTGAAAAACTGTTTTTT. Amino acid sequence: CASSLGPEKLFF.

This CDR3 reads CAWDSSFGETQYF. DNA of the CDR3: TGTGCCTGGGACAGTTCCTTCGGGGAGACCCAGTACTTC. V usage is TRBV30 and J usage is TRBJ2-5, with D maybe TRBD1 (5 bases). Looked up from germline, CDR1 is GTSNPN and CDR2 is SVGIG (reference sequence). The CDR3 sequence is 13 residues long. V lost 5 bases and J lost 5, with 15 bases in between. The full variable domain, rest sourced from reference TRBV30 and TRBJ2-5, is SQTIHQWPATLVQPVGSPLSLECTVEGTSNPNLYWYRQAAGRGLQLLFYSVGIGQISSEVPQNLSASRPQDRQFILSSKKLLLSDSGFYLCAWDSSFGETQYFGPGTRLLVL.

The rearrangement joins TRBV7-2 to TRBJ1-1; D is undetermined. Trimming pared 3 bases from V and 0 bases from J, leaving 5 bases between. The CDR3 is made up of 13 amino acids. Germline assignment: CDR1 SGHTA and CDR2 FQGNSA. The CDR3 loop reads CASSFALNTEAFF. Written as DNA, the CDR3 is TGTGCCAGCAGCTTTGCGTTGAACACTGAAGCTTTCTTT.

The chain joins TRBV9 to TRBJ2-7, with TRBD1 matching over 8 bases. Per the germline V gene, CDR1 is SGDLS and CDR2 is YYNGEE. The trim removed 4 bases at V and 6 bases at J, leaving 9 bases unmatched. CDR3 length equals 14 residues. This chain's CDR3 is CASSSRLDRGEQYF. CDR3 nucleotide sequence: TGTGCCAGCAGCTCGCGCCTCGACAGGGGCGAGCAGTACTTC.

This clone was picked up a small number of times. The rearrangement links TRBV30 to TRBJ1-4, with 10 bases lining up with TRBD1. V was clipped by 5 bases and J by 8 bases; unmatched bases: 8. The CDR3 extends over 14 amino acids. Looked up from germline, CDR1 is GTSNPN and CDR2 is SVGIG (reference sequence). The CDR3 bases are TGTGCCTGGGGGGCCGGGACAGGGGTAGAAAAACTGTTTTTT. It is translated as CAWGAGTGVEKLFF.

This clone occurred once. The chain joins TRBV28 to TRBJ2-3; 8 bases map to TRBD2. V lost 7 bases, J lost 2 bases, and 5 bases stayed unmatched. This CDR3 is built from 14 residues. Germline CDR1 reads MDHEN; CDR2 reads SYDVKM. The CDR3 spells CASTSGGLTDTQYF. The CDR3, as DNA: TGTGCCAGCACTTCGGGGGGGCTCACAGATACGCAGTATTTT.

The V call is TRBV5-5, the J call TRBJ2-1; 8 positions agree with TRBD2. Germline-derived CDR1 and CDR2 are SGHKS and YYEKEE (reference sequence). The CDR3 runs 17 residues. V shed 1 base, J shed 4 bases, and the junction held 10 bases outside the gene matches. The CDR3 protein is CASSLYASGPSYNEQFF. CDR3 in DNA: TGTGCCAGCAGCTTGTACGCTAGCGGGCCTTCTTACAATGAGCAGTTCTTC. Supplemented by reference TRBV5-5 and TRBJ2-1, the full variable domain reads DAGVTQSPTHLIKTRGQQVTLRCSPISGHKSVSWYQQVLGQGPQFIFQYYEKEERGRGNFPDRFSARQFPNYSSELNVNALLLGDSALYLCASSLYASGPSYNEQFFGPGTRLTVL.

The chain has TRBV4-1 and TRBJ1-3; no clear D gene. Trimming took 1 base from V and 4 from J, leaving 5 bases between them. The CDR3 has 13 residues. Germline assignment: CDR1 MGHRA and CDR2 YSYEKL. CDR3: CASSQVGGNTIYF. The DNA of the CDR3 is TGCGCCAGCAGCCAAGTAGGGGGAAACACCATATATTTT.

This chain joins TRBV4-2 and TRBJ2-3; D not resolved. Trimming removed 0 bases from V and 6 bases from J, with 16 bases in between. CDR3 length equals 16 residues. Per the germline V gene, CDR1 is LGHNA and CDR2 is YNFKEQ. The CDR3 region is CASSQEGRSPQDTQYF. CDR3 sequence (DNA): TGTGCCAGCAGCCAAGAAGGTAGATCGCCACAGGATACGCAGTATTTT.

Concerning this clone: The sample holds other DNA sequences that translate to the same CDR3. This rearrangement joins TRBV7-9 to TRBJ1-1; D perhaps matches TRBD1 (5 bases). V was clipped by 5 bases and J by 3 bases, with 10 bases between them. This CDR3 has 13 amino acids. The germline gives CDR1 SEHNR, CDR2 FQNEAQ (reference sequence). The CDR3 here is CASSLRGDTEAFF. The CDR3 bases are TGTGCCAGCAGCCTAAGAGGGGACACTGAAGCTTTCTTT.

The chain uses TRBV28 and TRBJ2-3; 7 bases are a match to TRBD2. The germline gives CDR1 MDHEN, CDR2 SYDVKM. The trim removed 2 bases at V and 5 bases at J, leaving 10 bases unmatched. This CDR3 region has 16 residues. DNA for the CDR3: TGTGCCAGCAGTTTAACGGGAGTTCGGGGGGTAGATACGCAGTATTTT. It translates to CASSLTGVRGVDTQYF.

This clone was seen once. The chain is built from TRBV19 and TRBJ1-1, with D unresolved. V lost 2 bases, J lost 6 bases, and 10 bases lay in between. CDR1 is LNHDA, CDR2 SQIVND, per germline (reference sequence). This CDR3 is built from 13 residues. CDR3 region: CASSIRRAAEAFF. CDR3 nucleotides: TGTGCCAGTAGTATACGTAGGGCTGCTGAAGCTTTCTTT.